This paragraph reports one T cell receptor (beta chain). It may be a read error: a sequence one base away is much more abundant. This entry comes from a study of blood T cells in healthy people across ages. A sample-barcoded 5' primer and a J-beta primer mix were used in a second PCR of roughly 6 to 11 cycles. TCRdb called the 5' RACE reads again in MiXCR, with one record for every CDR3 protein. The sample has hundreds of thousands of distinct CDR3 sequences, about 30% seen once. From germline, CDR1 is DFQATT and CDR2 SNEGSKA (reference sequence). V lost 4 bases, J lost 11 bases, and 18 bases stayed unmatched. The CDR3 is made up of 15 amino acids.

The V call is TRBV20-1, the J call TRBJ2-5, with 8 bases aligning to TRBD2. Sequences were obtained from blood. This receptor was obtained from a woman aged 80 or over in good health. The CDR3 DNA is TGCAGTGCTACACTAGCGGCGGCCAGCGGCGATGAGCAGTACTTC. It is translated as CSATLAAASGDEQYF.